This T cell receptor (beta chain) was captured by sequencing in a study of cytomegalovirus exposure and HLA in healthy donors. As concerns this clone: Its antigen is not identified.

Study-wide points: Later analysis found that TCR beta chains associated with HLA were more clonally expanded than other, equally common chains. Reported performance of the classifier showed diagnosis of cytomegalovirus status with high specificity and sensitivity. The authors judged a highly shared variant cluster likely a sequencing artifact.

This PCR relied on a set of 60 Vbeta primers and 13 Jbeta primers. Profiled with immunoSEQ multiplex PCR; TCRdb holds only in-frame clones, not every one. The sample consists of more than 250,000 clones, about 90% of them appearing once. The germline gives CDR1 MNHEY, CDR2 SVGAGI. The ends were cut back, 7 bases at V and 7 bases at J, with 14 bases in the middle. The CDR3 is 14 residues long. This TCR derives from a woman between 18 and 29 years old in good health and CMV-seronegative. Specimen: PBMCs. The chain links TRBV6-5 to TRBJ1-6, with D perhaps matching TRBD1 (6 bases). The CDR3 loop is CASKMDSRNSPLHF. The CDR3 nucleotides read TGTGCCAGCAAAATGGACAGCCGGAATTCACCCCTCCACTTT.